The 13 T cell receptor beta chains reported below all come from one sample, sequenced in a study of T-cell reconstitution after alpha-beta-depleted transplantation in children. The TCRbeta library incorporated unique molecular identifiers. Using its own MiXCR run on the PCR reads, TCRdb lists one record per CDR3 protein. The sample yields about 230,000 distinct CDR3 sequences, approximately 10% seen once. Material: PBMCs, obtained before TCRalphabeta/CD19-depleted stem cell transplant. These receptors all stem from a child under two years old with acute myeloid leukemia, due to receive a stem cell transplant.

This clonotype was counted at least ten times. The chain employs TRBV7-2 and TRBJ2-3; possibly TRBD2 for D (6 bases). The CDR3 has 16 amino acids. The V end lost 3 bases, the J end lost 9 bases, and 22 bases lay between the germline ends. Germline CDR1 reads SGHTA; CDR2 reads FQGNSA. The DNA for the CDR3 is TGTGCCAGCAGCTTGGCGGGGAGCGGAGATCGTAAAACGCAGTATTTT. It specifies CASSLAGSGDRKTQYF. Drawing the rest from reference TRBV7-2 and TRBJ2-3, the complete variable domain is GAGVSQSPSNKVTEKGKDVELRCDPISGHTALYWYRQSLGQGLEFLIYFQGNSAPDKSGLPSDRFSAERTGGSVSTLTIQRTQQEDSAVYLCASSLAGSGDRKTQYFGPGTRLTVL.

In its sample, this clonotype was seen many times. This sequence joins TRBV28 and TRBJ2-7; D possibly corresponds to TRBD1 (6 bases). Germline CDR1 reads MDHEN; CDR2 reads SYDVKM. Deletions cut 5 bases from V and 3 bases from J, with 14 bases between. This CDR3 has 14 residues. CDR3 nucleotide sequence: TGTGCCAGCAGTCCACCCCGGACAGACTACGAGCAGTACTTC. It specifies CASSPPRTDYEQYF.

This clonotype was found many times. V usage is TRBV12-3 or TRBV12-4 and J usage is TRBJ2-7; the match to TRBD1 covers 10 bases. Trimming removed 7 bases from V and 10 bases from J; junction bases left unmatched: 13. CDR3 size: 14 residues. The CDR3 nucleotides are TGTGCCAGCATTGCGGACAGGGGGTACCTCGGCCAGTACTTC. Translated, it gives CASIADRGYLGQYF.

This clonotype was counted ten times or more. V is TRBV12-3 or TRBV12-4 and J is TRBJ1-1; unclear D gene. There are 12 residues in the CDR3. The ends were cut back, 4 bases at V and 4 bases at J, with 7 bases in the middle. CDR3 in amino acids: CASSYVGTEAFF. Written as DNA, the CDR3 is TGTGCCAGCAGTTATGTAGGCACTGAAGCTTTCTTT.

This clonotype showed up many times. This chain uses TRBV3-1 with TRBJ1-5; possibly TRBD1 for D (5 bases). With 1 base removed from V and 5 bases from J, the gap between germline ends came to 6 bases. Germline-derived CDR1 and CDR2 are LGHDT and YNNKEL (reference sequence). This CDR3 spans 13 amino acids. Here the CDR3 reads CASSQGRDQPQHF. The DNA for the CDR3 is TGTGCCAGCAGCCAAGGCAGGGATCAGCCCCAGCATTTT.

This clonotype was counted at least ten times. This chain connects TRBV7-2 to TRBJ2-7, with 8 bases identical to TRBD1. Germline-derived CDR1 and CDR2 are SGHTA and FQGNSA. CDR3 length: 15 residues. The junction had 10 bases not matched to a gene; V was cut back by 2 bases and J by 7 bases. The CDR3 spells CASSLRTSGGQEQYF. CDR3 DNA: TGTGCCAGCAGCTTACGTACCTCAGGGGGCCAGGAGCAGTACTTC.

This clonotype was recorded many times. This sequence joins TRBV14 and TRBJ1-2; 7 nucleotides agree with TRBD1. Germline CDR1 SGHDN, CDR2 FVKESK. The CDR3 is 15 amino acids. The V gene end was trimmed by 4 bases and the J gene end by 7 bases; junction bases not matched to a gene: 12. CDR3 DNA: TGTGCCAGCAGCCCGACAGGGTCGTACACATCTGGCTACACCTTC. Translating gives CASSPTGSYTSGYTF.

This clonotype has a count of ten or more. In nucleotides, the CDR3 is TGTGCCAGCAGCTTTGGTCTGGGTTTGGAACTGTTTTTT. This gives the protein CASSFGLGLELFF. The V and J genes are TRBV7-2 and TRBJ1-4; no clear D gene. This CDR3 has 13 amino acids. Germline V gene lookup returns CDR1 SGHTA and CDR2 FQGNSA. The germline V and J ends were trimmed by 3 bases and 12 bases, with 14 bases remaining between them.

This clonotype was observed at least ten times. The V call is TRBV19, the J call TRBJ1-5; D uncertain. In germline, CDR1 is LNHDA, CDR2 SQIVND (reference sequence). The germline V and J ends were trimmed by 3 bases and 0 bases, with 9 bases remaining between them. CDR3 length equals 15 residues. This chain's CDR3 is CASSIVGDSNQPQHF. DNA for the CDR3: TGTGCCAGTAGTATTGTAGGAGATAGCAATCAGCCCCAGCATTTT.

This clonotype was seen ten or more times. J is TRBJ1-1 and V is TRBV20-1, with D maybe TRBD1 (6 bases). V lost 0 bases, J lost 1 base, and 9 bases lay in between. The CDR3 is 14 residues long. Germline V gene data show CDR1 as DFQATT and CDR2 as SNEGSKA (reference sequence). DNA for the CDR3: TGCAGTGCTAGAGAAGGGGGACCGAACACTGAAGCTTTCTTT. Translating it yields CSAREGGPNTEAFF.

J is TRBJ2-6 and V is TRBV11-2; possibly TRBD1 or TRBD2 for D (5 bases each). The CDR3 is made up of 18 amino acids. Germline-derived CDR1 and CDR2 are SGHAT and FQNNGV. V lost 5 bases to trimming and J lost 3 bases, with 20 bases between them. CDR3 DNA: TGTGCCAGCAGCCGAAGGGTTCAGGGAGCTGGTGGGGCCAACGTCCTGACTTTC. It specifies CASSRRVQGAGGANVLTF.

With respect to this clonotype: A much larger clone sits a single nucleotide away, making a read error possible. This sequence joins TRBV29-1 and TRBJ1-5; possible D gene TRBD1, 5 bases. Germline CDR1 and CDR2: SQVTM and ANQGSEA. The CDR3 runs 11 residues. Here the CDR3 reads CGVEGDRPQHF. Here the CDR3 DNA reads TGCGGCGTTGAAGGCGACAGGCCCCAGCATTTT.

This clonotype has at least ten counts. The gene calls are TRBV28 and TRBJ2-7; 7 bases agree with TRBD1. The CDR3 runs 14 residues. Germline values: CDR1 MDHEN, CDR2 SYDVKM. V lost 5 bases, J lost 0 bases, and 4 bases stayed unmatched. The CDR3 sequence: CASSRYRGSYEQYF. The CDR3 DNA reads TGTGCCAGCAGTCGGTACAGGGGCTCCTACGAGCAGTACTTC.